This T cell receptor (beta chain) emerged from a study of tumor-infiltrating lymphocytes in primary liver carcinoma. Unsorted bulk tissue of about 20-30 mg yielded co-extracted RNA and DNA. Trimming pared 7 bases from V and 2 bases from J, leaving 21 bases between. CDR3 length: 16 residues. Germline CDR1 reads SQVTM; CDR2 reads ANQGSEA. Total RNA (around 500 ng) served as template for TCR beta cDNA synthesis primed by a constant-region primer. TCR beta libraries came from three nested multiplex PCR rounds using slightly modified ARM-PCR. Researchers ran the first two PCR rounds for approximately 10 cycles each with TRBV1-TRBV30 forward primers and a C-beta reverse primer. TCRdb re-analysed the multiplex PCR reads in MiXCR, keeping a single row per CDR3 protein. The data hold roughly 100,000 distinct CDR3 sequences, with under 70% observed a single time.

This sequence was found in a woman aged 55-70 years with primary liver carcinoma and hepatitis B virus infection. The chain is built from TRBV29-1 and TRBJ2-1, with unresolved D. Sequencing was performed on liver tumor tissue from sampling region 2. Subset here: tumor region T2, inferior pole. The CDR3 spells CSAPSHKNRPYNEQFF. The CDR3 nucleotides are TGCAGCGCTCCCTCGCATAAGAACAGACCCTACAATGAGCAGTTCTTC.